The 19 T cell receptor beta chains listed next were all sequenced from one sample in a study of T cell responses to AZD1222 COVID-19 vaccine (dated by TCRdb to 2020 to 2023). The intended sense of this specimen's time point label: baseline before first vaccination. The library was built by means of the immunoSEQ multiplex PCR assay. TCRdb carries this immuneACCESS record with in-frame sequences only. Its versions omit some clonotypes, under half of them owing to an unresolved V gene in the studies checked, with the rest unexplained. This sample has around 130,000 clones in its table, and about 93% of those were observed once. The ten largest clones represent around 0.91% of the sample. Sequenced here: peripheral blood, sampled on day 0 of AZD1222 vaccination. The receptors were sampled from an adult in good health.

In its sample, this clone was seen once. The rearrangement links TRBV7-3 to TRBJ1-2; TRBD1 is a possible D gene (6 bases). Trimming removed 0 bases at V and 7 bases at J, with 9 bases between. The CDR3 has 13 residues. Germline V lookup: CDR1 SGHTA, CDR2 FQGTGA. The CDR3 DNA follows: TGTGCCAGCAGCTTAACAGGGGGAGGTGGCTACACCTTC. This encodes CASSLTGGGGYTF.

The chain is built from TRBV4-2 and TRBJ1-4; TRBD1 might be the D (5 bases). Trimming pared 0 bases from V and 4 bases from J, leaving 9 bases between. In germline, CDR1 is LGHNA, CDR2 YNFKEQ. CDR3 length: 15 residues. This CDR3 is CASSQDTGVNEKLFF. In DNA form, the CDR3 reads TGTGCCAGCAGCCAAGATACGGGGGTTAATGAAAAACTGTTTTTT.

This sequence joins TRBV29-1 and TRBJ2-3, with D perhaps matching TRBD1 (5 bases). Trimming took 4 bases from V and 5 from J, leaving 10 bases between them. Germline V gives CDR1 SQVTM, CDR2 ANQGSEA. The CDR3 loop spans 12 amino acids. The CDR3 sequence: CSVGSRVDTQYF. CDR3 bases: TGCAGCGTTGGTTCCAGGGTAGATACGCAGTATTTT.

The genes are TRBV2 and TRBJ1-1; tentatively, D is TRBD1 (5 bases). The V gene's germline CDR1 is SNHLY and CDR2 FYNNEI. The V and J ends lost 2 bases and 3 bases respectively, with 19 bases between them. There are 17 residues in the CDR3. The CDR3 is CASSEPASGGGDTEAFF. CDR3 coding DNA: TGTGCCAGCAGTGAACCCGCCTCAGGAGGAGGGGACACTGAAGCTTTCTTT.

The V gene is TRBV7-9, the J gene TRBJ1-1; a possible D gene is TRBD1 (6 bases). V was trimmed by 5 bases and J by 12 bases, leaving 22 bases between them. Germline CDR1 is SEHNR and CDR2 is FQNEAQ (reference sequence). The CDR3 loop spans 14 amino acids. Here the CDR3 reads CASSQITGRGEPFF. The CDR3, as DNA: TGTGCCAGCAGCCAAATTACAGGGAGAGGTGAGCCTTTCTTT.

J is TRBJ1-2 and V is TRBV6-5; a weak D match, TRBD1 (6 bases). CDR1 and CDR2 (germline): MNHEY, SVGAGI. CDR3 length: 14 amino acids. V was cut by 5 bases and J by 0 bases, with 10 bases left in between. DNA of the CDR3: TGTGCCAGCAGTCCGGACAGCCCTAACTATGGCTACACCTTC. As protein: CASSPDSPNYGYTF.

This clone has a single count. This chain links TRBV7-9 with TRBJ1-2, with D maybe TRBD1 (5 bases). CDR1 is SEHNR, CDR2 FQNEAQ, per germline (reference sequence). The V end was cut by 4 bases, the J end by 7 bases, with 10 bases between. This CDR3 region has 12 residues. CDR3 nucleotide sequence: TGTGCCAGCAGCTATCGGGGGGTTGGCTACACCTTC. Protein sequence: CASSYRGVGYTF.

The rearrangement uses TRBV18 and TRBJ1-5, with no clear D. CDR3 size: 14 residues. In germline, CDR1 is KGHSH, CDR2 LQKENI. V was trimmed by 5 bases and J by 7 bases, leaving 15 bases between them. CDR3 sequence: CASSSTVSEQPQHF. CDR3 in DNA: TGTGCCAGCTCATCCACAGTGAGTGAACAGCCCCAGCATTTT.

This clone has a single count. The rearrangement links TRBV6-5 to TRBJ2-2, with 7 bases aligning to TRBD1. Losses at the gene ends were 6 bases for V and 2 bases for J; bases not matched to a gene: 6. The CDR3 runs 15 residues. The V gene's germline CDR1 is MNHEY and CDR2 SVGAGI. The CDR3 coding sequence is TGTGCCAGCAGGACGGGACAGATTAACACCGGGGAGCTGTTTTTT. Translation: CASRTGQINTGELFF.

This chain links TRBV27 with TRBJ1-1, with a weak D call TRBD1 (5 bases). Germline loops: CDR1 MNHEY, CDR2 SMNVEV (reference sequence). Trimming removed 3 bases from V and 8 bases from J, with 16 bases in between. The CDR3 consists of 14 residues. CDR3: CASSFIGTPGEAFF. The CDR3 DNA reads TGTGCCAGCAGTTTTATCGGGACTCCCGGGGAAGCTTTCTTT.

The V and J genes are TRBV5-6 and TRBJ1-6; a weak D match, TRBD1 (6 bases). Trimming cost V 5 bases and J 7 bases, with 13 bases left between them. This CDR3 region has 14 residues. Germline V gene sequence: CDR1 SGHDT, CDR2 YYEEEE. The CDR3 sequence: CASSRGARNSPLHF. Written as DNA, the CDR3 is TGTGCCAGCAGTCGGGGGGCTAGGAATTCACCCCTCCACTTT. The full variable domain, with the rest looked up from reference TRBV5-6 and TRBJ1-6, is DAGVTQSPTHLIKTRGQQVTLRCSPKSGHDTVSWYQQALGQGPQFIFQYYEEEERQRGNFPDRFSGHQFPNYSSELNVNALLLGDSALYLCASSRGARNSPLHFGNGTRLTVT.

The chain is built from TRBV3-1 (or the pseudogene TRBV3-2) and TRBJ1-4; no reliable D call. CDR3 length: 14 residues. CDR1 and CDR2 from the germline V gene are LGHDT and YNNKEL (reference sequence). Trimming cost V 0 bases and J 10 bases, with 12 bases left between them. CDR3 bases: TGTGCCAGCAGCCAAGACGGGAGAGTTGGAAAACTGTTTTTT. Amino acid sequence: CASSQDGRVGKLFF.

This clone was counted a single time. This rearrangement joins TRBV29-1 to TRBJ2-1, with D perhaps TRBD1 (5 bases). V was trimmed by 3 bases and J by 5 bases, leaving 11 bases between them. The CDR3 contains 13 residues. Germline V gene sequence: CDR1 SQVTM, CDR2 ANQGSEA. CDR3 DNA: TGCAGCGTTGACCAGGGCAGGGACAATGAGCAGTTCTTC. As protein: CSVDQGRDNEQFF.

The CDR3 sequence: CASSYGTGGRFGNQPQHF. CDR3 coding DNA: TGTGCCAGCAGCTACGGGACAGGGGGTAGGTTTGGTAATCAGCCCCAGCATTTT. The chain links TRBV5-5 to TRBJ1-5; 11 bases align to TRBD1. Germline CDR1 and CDR2: SGHKS and YYEKEE (reference sequence). V lost 3 bases, J lost 4 bases, and 12 bases stayed unmatched. The CDR3 contains 18 residues. The full variable domain, its missing parts supplied by reference TRBV5-5 and TRBJ1-5, is DAGVTQSPTHLIKTRGQQVTLRCSPISGHKSVSWYQQVLGQGPQFIFQYYEKEERGRGNFPDRFSARQFPNYSSELNVNALLLGDSALYLCASSYGTGGRFGNQPQHFGDGTRLSIL.

This clone has just one count. V and J are TRBV10-2 and TRBJ1-1; no reliable D call. The CDR3 sequence is 13 residues long. The germline V and J ends were trimmed by 0 bases and 5 bases, with 7 bases remaining between them. CDR1 WSHSY and CDR2 SAAADI come from the germline V gene. The CDR3 DNA reads TGCGCCAGCAGTGAGTCGGTGGGGACTGAAGCTTTCTTT. Protein: CASSESVGTEAFF.

The rearrangement joins TRBV19 to TRBJ1-5, with D perhaps TRBD1 (6 bases). The CDR3 has 15 residues. The V end lost 6 bases, the J end lost 3 bases, and 15 bases lay between the germline ends. Germline V gives CDR1 LNHDA, CDR2 SQIVND (reference sequence). CDR3 loop: CASRNWAGDNQPQHF. CDR3 nucleotide sequence: TGTGCCAGTAGGAACTGGGCAGGGGACAATCAGCCCCAGCATTTT. The whole variable domain, remainder taken from reference TRBV19 and TRBJ1-5, is DGGITQSPKYLFRKEGQNVTLSCEQNLNHDAMYWYRQDPGQGLRLIYYSQIVNDFQKGDIAEGYSVSREKKESFPLTVTSAQKNPTAFYLCASRNWAGDNQPQHFGDGTRLSIL.

This rearrangement joins TRBV5-1 to TRBJ2-2, with D possibly being TRBD2 (6 bases). This CDR3 spans 16 amino acids. With 4 bases removed from V and 1 base from J, the gap between germline ends came to 14 bases. CDR1 is SGHRS and CDR2 is YFSETQ in the germline V gene. The CDR3, as DNA: TGCGCCAGCAGCCCTACCGGAGGGGTGAACACCGGGGAGCTGTTTTTT. It specifies CASSPTGGVNTGELFF. The full variable domain, in which reference TRBV5-1 and TRBJ2-2 provide the parts outside the CDR3, is KAGVTQTPRYLIKTRGQQVTLSCSPISGHRSVSWYQQTPGQGLQFLFEYFSETQRNKGNFPGRFSGRQFSNSRSEMNVSTLELGDSALYLCASSPTGGVNTGELFFGEGSRLTVL.

V is TRBV7-8 and J is TRBJ1-1; D unresolved. Germline-derived CDR1 and CDR2 are SGHVS and FQNEAQ. There are 15 residues in the CDR3. Trimming removed 1 base from V and 0 bases from J, with 9 bases in between. The CDR3 here is CASSLEVLMNTEAFF. The CDR3 bases are TGTGCCAGCAGCTTAGAGGTCTTGATGAACACTGAAGCTTTCTTT.

As DNA, the CDR3 is TGTGCCAGTTTTACAGGGGGGTCTGGAAACACCATATATTTT. Protein: CASFTGGSGNTIYF. The gene calls are TRBV19 and TRBJ1-3, with 8 bases that match TRBD1. With 8 bases clipped from V and 1 base from J, the junction kept 4 bases outside the gene matches. The CDR3 sequence is 14 residues long. Per the germline V gene, CDR1 is LNHDA and CDR2 is SQIVND (reference sequence).